This T cell receptor (beta chain) was sequenced in a study of cytomegalovirus exposure and HLA in healthy donors. In the PCR, 60 Vbeta and 13 Jbeta primers were used. Produced via immunoSEQ multiplex PCR; TCRdb's table is partial and in-frame only. The sample includes about 170,000 clones, roughly three quarters seen only once; the top ten take approximately 7.1%. This clone was seen only a few times. This receptor was obtained from a man aged 35 to 55 in good health and CMV-seropositive. The sample taken for sequencing was PBMCs.

CDR3 nucleotides: TGTGCCAGCAGTGGACCCGACACTTTACTCGCCTACGAGCAGTACTTC. Translation: CASSGPDTLLAYEQYF. The gene calls are TRBV25-1 and TRBJ2-7; D is ambiguous. V gave up 4 bases and J gave up 2 bases, with 18 bases separating them. The germline V gene has CDR1 MGHDK and CDR2 SYGVNS. There are 16 residues in the CDR3.